This TCR beta chain was retrieved from a study of T-cell memory formation after mild COVID-19. Overall study context: Each donor largely had its own TCR clusters.

The CDR3 is 13 residues long. V lost 2 bases to trimming and J lost 5 bases, with 9 bases between them. CDR1 MNHEY and CDR2 SVGAGI come from the germline V gene. 5'RACE primed from the constant segment yielded TCR alpha and TCR beta cDNA libraries bearing sample barcodes and UMIs. TCRdb independently ran MiXCR on the 5' RACE reads; one entry per CDR3 protein. Of about 88,000 distinct CDR3 sequences in the sample, about 23% were seen once. This clonotype appeared a few times. The J gene is TRBJ1-2, the V gene TRBV6-5; D unresolved. The clonotype originates from a man aged 18 to 30 who had mild COVID-19 (a few samples of this study predate the infection). Cell type and time point are not known. The sequenced sample consisted of PBMCs or a T cell subset sorted from them (not recorded which). CDR3 sequence: CASSYEPFYGYTF. CDR3 DNA sequence: TGTGCCAGCAGTTACGAGCCGTTTTATGGCTACACCTTC.